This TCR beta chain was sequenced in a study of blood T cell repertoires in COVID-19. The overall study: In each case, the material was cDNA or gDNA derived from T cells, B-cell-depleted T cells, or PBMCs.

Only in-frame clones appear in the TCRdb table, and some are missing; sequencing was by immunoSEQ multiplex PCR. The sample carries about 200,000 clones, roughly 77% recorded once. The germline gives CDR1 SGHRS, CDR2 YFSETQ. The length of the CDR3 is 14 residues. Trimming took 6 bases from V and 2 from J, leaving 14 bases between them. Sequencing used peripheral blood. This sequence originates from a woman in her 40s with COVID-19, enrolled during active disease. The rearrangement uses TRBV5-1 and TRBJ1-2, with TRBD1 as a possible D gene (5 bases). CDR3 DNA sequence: TGCGCCAGCACCTGGGGCCGGCTAAACTATGGCTACACCTTC. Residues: CASTWGRLNYGYTF.